These 17 T cell receptor beta chains came from one sample sequenced in a study of T cells in localized non-small cell lung cancer. Data came from immunoSEQ multiplex PCR; TCRdb stores just in-frame clones and leaves some out. The table includes tens of thousands of clones, around 86% detected once. The source was peripheral blood mononuclear cells, collected before any cancer treatment. Receptors originate from a male donor at least 60 years old with stage II lung adenocarcinoma.

This chain connects TRBV18 to TRBJ2-2; 7 bases line up with TRBD1. Germline trimming cut 3 bases from V and 2 bases from J; bases unmatched to any gene: 6. The CDR3 consists of 16 residues. CDR1 and CDR2 (germline): KGHSH, LQKENI. The CDR3 protein is CASSPPGTVNTGELFF. The CDR3 region has the DNA TGTGCCAGCTCACCTCCCGGGACAGTCAACACCGGGGAGCTGTTTTTT.

This chain links TRBV9 with TRBJ1-3; 9 bases map to TRBD1. V lost 0 bases and J lost 2; bases outside the gene matches: 9. Germline V CDR1 and CDR2: SGDLS, YYNGEE. CDR3 length equals 18 residues. The CDR3 region is CASSVASGQGIAGNTIYF. CDR3 sequence (DNA): TGTGCCAGCAGCGTAGCCTCTGGACAGGGGATAGCTGGAAACACCATATATTTT.

The CDR3 region is CASSQERGRVNTEAFF. CDR3 bases: TGTGCCAGCAGCCAAGAAAGGGGGCGGGTGAACACTGAAGCTTTCTTT. The V gene is TRBV14, the J gene TRBJ1-1; TRBD1 aligns across 7 bases. Germline-derived CDR1 and CDR2 are SGHDN and FVKESK. The CDR3 contains 16 residues. Losses at the gene ends were 0 bases for V and 0 bases for J; bases not matched to a gene: 4. Full variable domain (remainder filled in from reference TRBV14 and TRBJ1-1): EAGVTQFPSHSVIEKGQTVTLRCDPISGHDNLYWYRRVMGKEIKFLLHFVKESKQDESGMPNNRFLAERTGGTYSTLKVQPAELEDSGVYFCASSQERGRVNTEAFFGQGTRLTVV.

The J gene is TRBJ1-1, the V gene TRBV7-9; D ambiguous. Per the germline V gene, CDR1 is SEHNR and CDR2 is FQNEAQ (reference sequence). Trimming removed 5 bases at V and 7 bases at J, with 14 bases between. The CDR3 extends over 13 amino acids. CDR3 coding DNA: TGTGCCAGCAGCATAGAGGCTGGGGTTGAAGCTTTCTTT. Amino acid sequence: CASSIEAGVEAFF.

The chain couples TRBV5-4 to TRBJ1-4; D is unclear. Trimming stripped 4 bases from V and 1 base from J, with 23 bases between. Germline CDR1 reads SGHNT; CDR2 reads YYREEE (reference sequence). The CDR3 is 19 residues long. Here the CDR3 DNA reads TGTGCCAGCAGCCAAAGGCTCCTAGATAGGGTAGTAACTAATGAAAAACTGTTTTTT. Translation: CASSQRLLDRVVTNEKLFF. The full variable domain, its missing parts supplied by reference TRBV5-4 and TRBJ1-4, is ETGVTQSPTHLIKTRGQQVTLRCSSQSGHNTVSWYQQALGQGPQFIFQYYREEENGRGNFPPRFSGLQFPNYSSELNVNALELDDSALYLCASSQRLLDRVVTNEKLFFGSGTQLSVL.

This clone has just one count. The chain uses TRBV15 and TRBJ1-5; D unresolved. The CDR3 runs to 15 residues. The V gene lost 3 bases and the J gene lost 9 bases, with 18 bases spanning the gap. Germline assignment: CDR1 LNHNV and CDR2 YYDKDF (reference sequence). Here the CDR3 reads CATSSGRFFVAPQHF. The CDR3 bases are TGTGCCACCAGCAGCGGTCGCTTTTTTGTAGCGCCCCAGCATTTT.

This clone was recorded only once. The chain links TRBV7-9 to TRBJ2-1; 9 bases map to TRBD2. The germline gives CDR1 SEHNR, CDR2 FQNEAQ (reference sequence). The V and J ends lost 7 bases and 3 bases, in that order; junction bases with no gene match: 4. The CDR3 length is 14 residues. The CDR3 DNA reads as TGTGCCAGCATTTCGCGGGAGGGCTACAATGAGCAGTTCTTC. Its protein is CASISREGYNEQFF.

V is TRBV2 and J is TRBJ2-1; TRBD2 is a possible D gene (6 bases). The CDR3 runs to 15 residues. V was clipped by 6 bases and J by 6 bases, with 18 bases between them. CDR1 and CDR2 from the germline V gene are SNHLY and FYNNEI. Written as DNA, the CDR3 is TGTGCCAGCAGAGGGGACGGAGGGAACCTCAATGAGCAGTTCTTC. This gives the protein CASRGDGGNLNEQFF.

The chain carries TRBV5-6 and TRBJ1-2; D remains ambiguous. The germline V gene encodes CDR1 SGHDT and CDR2 YYEEEE. With 0 bases removed from V and 6 bases from J, the gap between germline ends came to 6 bases. The length of the CDR3 is 12 residues. Here the CDR3 DNA reads TGTGCCAGCAGCTTGGTGCGGGATGGCTACACCTTC. Its protein is CASSLVRDGYTF.

This clone was seen a few times. This chain links TRBV23-1 with TRBJ2-7; no firm D call. TRBV23-1 is an open reading frame whose function is uncertain. CDR3 length: 17 amino acids. V was trimmed by 2 bases and J by 2 bases, leaving 19 bases between them. The DNA of the CDR3 is TGCGCCAGCAGTCAACCCCCGACCCCCACTGGGGCCTACGAGCAGTACTTC. It encodes CASSQPPTPTGAYEQYF.

The J gene is TRBJ2-7, the V gene TRBV7-9, with 14 nucleotides matching TRBD2. V shed 4 bases and J 5 bases; nucleotides not matched to a gene: 16. The germline V gene encodes CDR1 SEHNR and CDR2 FQNEAQ (reference sequence). The CDR3 runs to 19 residues. The CDR3 protein is CASSSRPGLAGAPDHEQYF. CDR3 DNA: TGTGCCAGCAGCTCTCGCCCGGGACTAGCGGGAGCTCCAGACCACGAGCAGTACTTC.

The chain couples TRBV5-4 to TRBJ2-7, with 7 positions matching TRBD2. V shed 5 bases and J 3 bases; nucleotides not matched to a gene: 5. In germline, CDR1 is SGHNT, CDR2 YYREEE (reference sequence). The CDR3 runs to 13 residues. CDR3 sequence reads: CASRLADDYEQYF. In DNA, the CDR3 is TGTGCCAGCAGGCTAGCGGACGACTACGAGCAGTACTTC. The full variable domain, its missing parts supplied by reference TRBV5-4 and TRBJ2-7, is ETGVTQSPTHLIKTRGQQVTLRCSSQSGHNTVSWYQQALGQGPQFIFQYYREEENGRGNFPPRFSGLQFPNYSSELNVNALELDDSALYLCASRLADDYEQYFGPGTRLTVT.

The chain uses TRBV11-2 and TRBJ1-1, with D uncertain. Looked up from germline, CDR1 is SGHAT and CDR2 is FQNNGV. The V gene lost 0 bases and the J gene lost 11 bases, with 10 bases spanning the gap. The CDR3 is 12 residues long. DNA of the CDR3: TGTGCCAGCAGCTTAGAGGTTACGGGGGCTTTCTTT. Amino acid sequence: CASSLEVTGAFF.

The CDR3 sequence: CASSIGSAGAEGADTQYF. CDR3 bases: TGTGCCAGTAGTATCGGTTCGGCGGGAGCGGAGGGGGCAGATACGCAGTATTTT. The V and J genes are TRBV19 and TRBJ2-3, with D possibly matching TRBD2 (7 bases). Trimming removed 3 bases from V and 4 bases from J, with 23 bases in between. Per the germline V gene, CDR1 is LNHDA and CDR2 is SQIVND (reference sequence). The CDR3 sequence is 18 residues long.

CDR3 DNA sequence: TGTGCCAGTAGTCGCTCGGGACTCCTTCCTTACGAGCAGTACTTC. It translates to CASSRSGLLPYEQYF. The chain recombines TRBV19 with TRBJ2-7, with TRBD2 as a possible D gene (6 bases). Germline CDR1 and CDR2: LNHDA and SQIVND (reference sequence). V was shortened by 5 bases and J by 4 bases, with 18 bases between the two germline ends. This CDR3 spans 15 amino acids.

This clone was counted a few times. V usage is TRBV30 and J usage is TRBJ2-7, with a possible D match to TRBD2 (6 bases). Germline-derived CDR1 and CDR2 are GTSNPN and SVGIG (reference sequence). This CDR3 has 14 amino acids. With 1 base removed from V and 6 bases from J, the gap between germline ends came to 16 bases. This CDR3 reads CAWSGISGVFEQYF. For the CDR3, the DNA is TGTGCCTGGAGTGGTATTAGCGGAGTTTTCGAGCAGTACTTC.

This clone was found once. V is TRBV5-4 and J is TRBJ2-1; 9 bases align to TRBD2. This CDR3 region has 14 residues. The germline V gene has CDR1 SGHNT and CDR2 YYREEE (reference sequence). The J segment lost 4 bases and the V segment lost 9 bases, leaving 8 bases of the junction unmatched. The CDR3 region is CAISRSGRYNEQFF. DNA for the CDR3: TGTGCCATTAGTCGTAGCGGGAGATACAATGAGCAGTTCTTC.